These T cell receptor beta chains were read from a single sample in a study of blood T cell repertoires in COVID-19. Clones were read by immunoSEQ multiplex PCR, and TCRdb kept only the in-frame ones, dropping some. The data contain tens of thousands of clones, over 75% of them singletons. Sample: peripheral blood. The source of these receptors is a man aged 45-65 years with active COVID-19. The CDR3 runs from the conserved cysteine through the conserved F or W. Each record gives: V gene, J gene, D gene, clone size, CDR3 DNA, CDR3 protein. The D gene is left open where the match is weak. Clone size is given for some rows only: seen once, a few or many times, or a class if the clone is expanded.

>TRBV7-6|TRBJ2-5|-|-
TGTGCCAGCAGCTTTACAGGCTCGGGGACCCAGTACTTC
CASSFTGSGTQYF
>TRBV10-3|TRBJ1-2|-|-
TGTGCCATCAGCGGGGGAAATGGCTACACCTTC
CAISGGNGYTF
>TRBV6-6|TRBJ2-7|TRBD2|-
TGTGCCAGCAGTTACCGCTCCGGGACTAGCGGGGGGGAGCAGTACTTC
CASSYRSGTSGGEQYF
>TRBV29-1|TRBJ1-2|TRBD1|-
TGCAGCGTTGACCCCGGGACAGGGGCTAACTATGGCTACACCTTC
CSVDPGTGANYGYTF
>TRBV3-1/TRBV3-2|TRBJ2-1|-|few
TGTGCCAGCAGCCGTATGACAGGGGAGGGCAATGAGCAGTTCTTC
CASSRMTGEGNEQFF
>TRBV7-2|TRBJ2-5|-|-
TGTGCCAGCAGCCAGCGGGCAGGGACTGGGGAGACCCAGTACTTC
CASSQRAGTGETQYF
>TRBV5-1|TRBJ2-3|TRBD1|-
TGCGCCAGCAGCGAGGACAGGGGACTTACAGATACGCAGTATTTT
CASSEDRGLTDTQYF
>TRBV12-3/TRBV12-4|TRBJ1-1|-|-
TGTGCCAGCAGGCGAGGGGGGGTCACTGAAGCTTTCTTT
CASRRGGVTEAFF
>TRBV3-1/TRBV3-2|TRBJ2-7|TRBD2|-
TGTGCCAGCACCAAGACTAGCTCCCACGAGCAGTACTTC
CASTKTSSHEQYF
>TRBV30|TRBJ2-5|TRBD1|-
TGTGCCTGGAACGACAGGGCTTGGGGAGAGACCCAGTACTTC
CAWNDRAWGETQYF
>TRBV7-9|TRBJ2-5|-|-
TGTGCCACCGAAGAGACCCAGTACTTC
CATEETQYF
>TRBV30|TRBJ1-3|TRBD1|-
TGTGCCTGGAGTGGGGACAGCGGAAACACCATATATTTT
CAWSGDSGNTIYF
>TRBV7-2|TRBJ2-6|-|-
TGTGCCAGCAGCTTAGTTGTACAATCTGGGGCCAACGTCCTGACTTTC
CASSLVVQSGANVLTF
>TRBV7-9|TRBJ2-1|TRBD2|once
TGTGCCAGCAGCCCACGAATTCTAGCGGGAGCCTCCAATGAGCAGTTCTTC
CASSPRILAGASNEQFF
>TRBV12-3/TRBV12-4|TRBJ2-7|-|-
TGTGCCAGCAGTTTGAGAAACTCCTACGAGCAGTACTTC
CASSLRNSYEQYF
>TRBV14|TRBJ2-3|-|-
TGTGCCAGCAGCCAAGACAGGGTCAGAACAGATACGCAGTATTTT
CASSQDRVRTDTQYF